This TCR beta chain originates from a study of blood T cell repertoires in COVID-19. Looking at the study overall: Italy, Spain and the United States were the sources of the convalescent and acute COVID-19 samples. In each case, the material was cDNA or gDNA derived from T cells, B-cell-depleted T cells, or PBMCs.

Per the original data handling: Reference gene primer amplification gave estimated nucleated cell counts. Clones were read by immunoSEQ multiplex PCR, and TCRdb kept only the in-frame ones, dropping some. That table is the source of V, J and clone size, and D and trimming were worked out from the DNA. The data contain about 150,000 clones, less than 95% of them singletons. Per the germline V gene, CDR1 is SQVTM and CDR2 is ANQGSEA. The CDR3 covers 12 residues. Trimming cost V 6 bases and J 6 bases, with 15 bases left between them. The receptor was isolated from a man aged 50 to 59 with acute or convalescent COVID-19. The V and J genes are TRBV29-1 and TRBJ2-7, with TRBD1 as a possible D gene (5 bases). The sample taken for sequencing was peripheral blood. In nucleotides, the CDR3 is TGCAGCGTGGCCGGACAACCTTCCGAGCAGTACTTC. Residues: CSVAGQPSEQYF.